The subject of this entry is one T cell receptor (beta chain). This entry is derived from a study of technical replicates of blood from a handful of donors. The method was immunoSEQ multiplex PCR; TCRdb's version includes in-frame clones alone and lacks a portion of them. The table records tens of thousands of clones, roughly 93% of them present only once. The specimen was T cells isolated from PBMCs. This receptor was taken from a human donor in good health.

CDR3 in amino acids: CASSLRGGSYEQYF. In nucleotides, the CDR3 is TGTGCCAGCAGCCTTCGAGGGGGTTCCTACGAGCAGTACTTC. The chain carries TRBV11-3 and TRBJ2-7, with a tentative D call TRBD1 (6 bases). Germline CDR1 is SGHNT and CDR2 is YENEEA. CDR3 length: 14 amino acids. Trimming stripped 5 bases from V and 1 base from J, with 12 bases between.